One sample yielded the 10 T cell receptor beta chains listed below, sequenced in a study of vaccination and CD4 T cells after COVID-19. Treatment indicated: roughly 11-day PBMC culture with coronavirus spike peptide pools or control peptides (ViraFEST assay). Antigens of these TCRs are unknown. Sequenced with the Oncomine TCR Beta short-read assay was DNA taken from cultured CD4+ T cells. TCRdb reanalysed the PCR reads using MiXCR and keeps one entry per CDR3 protein. Seen here are some 25,000 distinct CDR3 sequences, approximately 39% observed once, and the top ten hold around 7.8%. Sequencing was carried out using CD4+ T cells from blood, cultured in vitro. These TCRs come from a human donor who had recovered from COVID-19.

This chain uses TRBV19 with TRBJ1-1; the D is unclear. CDR3 size: 13 residues. Trimming shortened V by 8 bases and J by 3 bases, and 13 bases separated the two germline ends. CDR1 and CDR2 from the germline V gene are LNHDA and SQIVND (reference sequence). CDR3 sequence: CASATDRDTEAFF. The DNA of the CDR3 is TGTGCCAGTGCTACCGACCGAGACACTGAAGCTTTCTTT. Looking up the rest from reference TRBV19 and TRBJ1-1 gives the full variable domain: DGGITQSPKYLFRKEGQNVTLSCEQNLNHDAMYWYRQDPGQGLRLIYYSQIVNDFQKGDIAEGYSVSREKKESFPLTVTSAQKNPTAFYLCASATDRDTEAFFGQGTRLTVV.

The chain carries TRBV20-1 and TRBJ2-1, with unresolved D. V lost 5 bases and J 2 bases, leaving 16 bases between the germline ends. CDR1 is DFQATT and CDR2 is SNEGSKA in the germline V gene (reference sequence). The CDR3 is 15 amino acids. The CDR3 sequence: CSADRPRYPYNEQFF. The CDR3 DNA sequence: TGCAGTGCTGACCGGCCCCGATACCCCTACAATGAGCAGTTCTTC.

This clonotype has more than one count but fewer than ten. V and J are TRBV20-1 and TRBJ1-5; weak D call: TRBD1 (6 bases). V lost 6 bases to trimming and J lost 6 bases, with 12 bases between them. Germline loops: CDR1 DFQATT, CDR2 SNEGSKA (reference sequence). The CDR3 length is 12 residues. CDR3 region: CSANRAGQPQHF. The CDR3 DNA sequence: TGCAGTGCAAACAGGGCGGGTCAGCCCCAGCATTTT.

The V gene is TRBV20-1, the J gene TRBJ2-3; D gene uncertain. The germline CDR1 and CDR2 sequences are DFQATT and SNEGSKA (reference sequence). Trimming took off 7 bases at V and 2 bases at J, with 7 bases between the two ends. This CDR3 region has 11 residues. The CDR3 here is CSVHSTDTQYF. As DNA, the CDR3 is TGCAGTGTCCATTCCACAGATACGCAGTATTTT.

This clonotype was recorded a few times. The chain joins TRBV27 to TRBJ1-3; D unclear. V gave up 6 bases and J gave up 0 bases, with 9 bases separating them. This CDR3 is 14 amino acids long. Germline loops: CDR1 MNHEY, CDR2 SMNVEV (reference sequence). The CDR3 DNA reads TGTGCCAGCAGACCAGGTGGCTCTGGAAACACCATATATTTT. Amino acid sequence: CASRPGGSGNTIYF.

The chain couples TRBV7-2 to TRBJ1-2; tentatively, D is TRBD1 (5 bases). The ends were cut back, 5 bases at V and 6 bases at J, with 13 bases in the middle. In germline, CDR1 is SGHTA, CDR2 FQGNSA. The CDR3 runs 13 residues. As DNA, the CDR3 is TGTGCCAGCAGCGTGGCCATAGGGGATGGCTACACCTTC. Protein: CASSVAIGDGYTF. Full variable domain (remainder filled in from reference TRBV7-2 and TRBJ1-2): GAGVSQSPSNKVTEKGKDVELRCDPISGHTALYWYRQSLGQGLEFLIYFQGNSAPDKSGLPSDRFSAERTGGSVSTLTIQRTQQEDSAVYLCASSVAIGDGYTFGSGTRLTVV.

This clonotype was seen more than once but under ten times. The genes are TRBV6-4 and TRBJ1-1; perhaps TRBD1 as D (6 bases). The V gene's germline CDR1 is MRHNA and CDR2 SNTAGT. Trimming took 6 bases from V and 7 from J, leaving 12 bases between them. The CDR3 is 12 amino acids. CDR3 region: CASSHRAGEAFF. The DNA of the CDR3 is TGTGCCAGCAGCCACAGGGCGGGTGAAGCTTTCTTT.

This clonotype was detected only a few times. V usage is TRBV5-4 and J usage is TRBJ2-3, with TRBD1 identical over 8 bases. V was clipped by 4 bases and J by 3 bases; unmatched bases: 7. This CDR3 comprises 15 residues. The germline CDR1 and CDR2 sequences are SGHNT and YYREEE (reference sequence). DNA of the CDR3: TGTGCCAGCAGCCTCGGACAGGGAAGGACAGATACGCAGTATTTT. Amino acids: CASSLGQGRTDTQYF.

V and J are TRBV7-9 and TRBJ1-2; 7 nucleotides agree with TRBD1. J gave up 2 bases and V 3 bases, and 3 bases lay outside the gene matches. The CDR3 loop spans 14 amino acids. Germline CDR1 reads SEHNR; CDR2 reads FQNEAQ (reference sequence). CDR3 sequence: CASSLTTGNYGYTF. CDR3 DNA: TGTGCCAGCAGCTTGACGACAGGGAACTATGGCTACACCTTC.

The chain links TRBV4-2 to TRBJ1-2, with a tentative D call TRBD1 (6 bases). The CDR3 is made up of 15 amino acids. Per germline, CDR1 LGHNA and CDR2 YNFKEQ. V gave up 0 bases and J gave up 3 bases, with 11 bases separating them. The CDR3 nucleotides are TGTGCCAGCAGCCAAGATCCAGCAGGGGACTATGGCTACACCTTC. Its protein product is CASSQDPAGDYGYTF.